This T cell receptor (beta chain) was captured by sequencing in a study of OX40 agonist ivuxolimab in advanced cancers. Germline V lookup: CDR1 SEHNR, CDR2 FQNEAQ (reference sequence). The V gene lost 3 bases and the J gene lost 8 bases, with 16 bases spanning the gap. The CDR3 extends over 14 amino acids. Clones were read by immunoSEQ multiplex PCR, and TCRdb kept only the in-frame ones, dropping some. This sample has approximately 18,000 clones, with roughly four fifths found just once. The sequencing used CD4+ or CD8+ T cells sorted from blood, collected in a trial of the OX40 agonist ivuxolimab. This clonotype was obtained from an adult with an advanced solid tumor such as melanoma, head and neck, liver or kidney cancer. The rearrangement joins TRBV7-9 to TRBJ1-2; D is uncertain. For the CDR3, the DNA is TGTGCCAGCAGCTTCGCCGCCTCGAGAGAAGGCTACACCTTC. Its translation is CASSFAASREGYTF.